This TCR beta chain emerged from a study of blood T cell repertoires in COVID-19. Clones were read by immunoSEQ multiplex PCR, and TCRdb kept only the in-frame ones, dropping some. The sample shows roughly 130,000 clones, less than 85% of them seen only once. The clonotype comes from a woman in her sixties or seventies with acute or convalescent COVID-19. The sequencing input was peripheral blood.

CDR3 protein: CAWSLGQGTTEAFF. In DNA form, the CDR3 reads TGTGCCTGGAGCCTAGGACAGGGAACCACTGAAGCTTTCTTT. The rearrangement uses TRBV30 and TRBJ1-1; 8 bases line up with TRBD1. Germline V CDR1 and CDR2: GTSNPN, SVGIG (reference sequence). The ends lost 3 bases at V and 4 bases at J; junction bases unmatched: 7. This CDR3 spans 14 amino acids.